The 11 T cell receptor beta chains presented below share a single source sample, sequenced in a study of Ad26.COV2.S vaccination and SARS-CoV-2 variants. Documented treatment: approximately 18 received Ad26.COV2.S at low or high dose, single or two shots; 5 received placebo; per-sample allocation not given. Collection of samples fell on day 63 after the first vaccine or placebo injection. TCRdb's table, derived via immunoSEQ multiplex PCR, lists solely in-frame clones and lacks some. The sample contains about 680,000 clones, around 89% of which appear only once. Sequencing was performed on peripheral blood, taken in a trial of Ad26.COV2.S vaccine versus placebo. These TCRs come from a person between 18 and 65 years old who received the Ad26.COV2.S COVID-19 vaccine or a placebo.

The rearrangement links TRBV7-8 to TRBJ1-2, with D unclear. This CDR3 has 14 residues. CDR1 is SGHVS and CDR2 is FQNEAQ in the germline V gene. Trimming shortened V by 2 bases and J by 1 base, and 8 bases separated the two germline ends. The CDR3, as DNA: TGTGCCAGCAGCTTAAATGAGGTTAACTATGGCTACACCTTC. Residues: CASSLNEVNYGYTF.

This chain joins TRBV19 and TRBJ1-2; D gene ambiguous. The germline V gene has CDR1 LNHDA and CDR2 SQIVND (reference sequence). This CDR3 has 12 amino acids. V was pared by 6 bases and J by 5 bases, with 10 bases between. The DNA for the CDR3 is TGTGCCAGTAGGTGGGGATCTTATGGCTACACCTTC. Residues: CASRWGSYGYTF.

The rearrangement joins TRBV6-5 to TRBJ2-3, with D possibly being TRBD1 (6 bases). V lost 7 bases, J lost 3 bases, and 11 bases lay in between. Germline CDR1 reads MNHEY; CDR2 reads SVGAGI. There are 13 residues in the CDR3. The CDR3 region is CASKQGSTDTQYF. The CDR3 DNA follows: TGTGCCAGCAAGCAGGGGAGTACAGATACGCAGTATTTT.

The chain joins TRBV19 to TRBJ1-1, with 10 bases matching TRBD1. Trimming cost V 4 bases and J 6 bases; bases outside gene matches: 11. CDR1 and CDR2 (germline): LNHDA, SQIVND (reference sequence). This CDR3 contains 16 residues. CDR3 DNA sequence: TGTGCCAGTAGTAACTTTAGGACAGGGGGTATCGCTGAAGCTTTCTTT. Encoded protein: CASSNFRTGGIAEAFF.

The chain couples TRBV19 to TRBJ1-1, with TRBD1 matching 7 bases. In germline, CDR1 is LNHDA, CDR2 SQIVND (reference sequence). J lost 3 bases, V lost 4 bases, and 2 bases had no gene match. This CDR3 has 13 amino acids. This CDR3 reads CASSTGGYTEAFF. The CDR3, as DNA: TGTGCCAGTAGTACAGGGGGTTACACTGAAGCTTTCTTT.

The V gene is TRBV7-6, the J gene TRBJ2-7; D gene uncertain. Germline V gene sequence: CDR1 SGHVS, CDR2 FNYEAQ. The CDR3 length is 13 residues. Between the trimmed V and J ends, which lost 1 base and 3 bases, there was a span of 7 bases. CDR3: CASSLGADYEQYF. CDR3 sequence (DNA): TGTGCCAGCAGCTTAGGGGCAGACTACGAGCAGTACTTC.

V is TRBV6-2 or TRBV6-3 and J is TRBJ2-7; perhaps TRBD1 as D (6 bases). The V and J ends lost 2 bases and 4 bases respectively, with 21 bases between them. Germline V gene lookup returns CDR1 MNHEY and CDR2 SVGEGT. This CDR3 contains 17 residues. CDR3 region: CASSYGGGGQNPYEQYF. As DNA, the CDR3 is TGTGCCAGCAGTTACGGGGGCGGCGGCCAAAACCCTTACGAGCAGTACTTC.

V is TRBV12-3 or TRBV12-4 and J is TRBJ2-7, with D tentatively TRBD1 (5 bases). V lost 3 bases and J lost 7, with 10 bases in between. This CDR3 region has 12 residues. The CDR3 DNA sequence: TGTGCCAGCAGTTTCGTAGGGGTAGAGCAGTACTTC. Residues: CASSFVGVEQYF.

The J gene is TRBJ1-4, the V gene TRBV10-3, with D uncertain. The CDR3 extends over 15 amino acids. Trimming cost V 2 bases and J 7 bases, with 14 bases left between them. CDR1 ENHRY and CDR2 SYGVKD come from the germline V gene. This chain's CDR3 is CAISENPGGGEKLFF. In DNA, the CDR3 is TGTGCCATCAGTGAGAATCCGGGAGGAGGTGAAAAACTGTTTTTT.

The genes are TRBV6-6 and TRBJ1-1, with a weak D call TRBD1 (6 bases). CDR3 length: 14 amino acids. Germline V gene data show CDR1 as MNHNY and CDR2 as SVGAGI (reference sequence). V was pared by 2 bases and J by 7 bases, with 14 bases between. The CDR3 DNA reads TGTGCCAGCAGTTACCAACAGGGCCCGTTTGAAGCTTTCTTT. As protein: CASSYQQGPFEAFF.

The CDR3 DNA is TGTGCCAGCAGTTACGGTGGTCGGGGCACAGATACGCAGTATTTT. Protein: CASSYGGRGTDTQYF. V gene TRBV6-5 combines with J gene TRBJ2-3; D gene ambiguous. Germline values: CDR1 MNHEY, CDR2 SVGAGI. Trimming removed 2 bases at V and 1 base at J, with 10 bases between. This CDR3 has 15 residues.